In this sample, the clone carrying this T cell receptor (beta chain) turned up a few times. Its cognate antigen is unknown. Germline assignment: CDR1 MDHEN and CDR2 SYDVKM. J was trimmed by 11 bases and V by 6 bases; bases with no gene match: 6. The CDR3 contains 11 residues. 10 ml of fresh peripheral blood supplied the PBMCs. The data were taken from a study of T cells in Graves' hyperthyroidism and ophthalmopathy. Study as a whole: The authors collected peripheral blood at initial diagnosis, before any treatment. Study-wide points: Most thyroid clonotypes with frequency above 0.001 were detected in blood. Model-based prediction identified ophthalmopathy a median about 6.8 months prior to its onset.

Amplified TCR beta CDR3 regions came from RNA transcripts. HTBI primers were the set used in a first-round RT-PCR of the TCR CDR3. TCRdb used MiXCR to reprocess the multiplex PCR reads, holding one entry per CDR3 protein. The sample lists 250,000 or so distinct CDR3 sequences; approximately 14% were seen once. This chain links TRBV28 with TRBJ1-1, with TRBD1 identical over 7 bases. The receptor was derived from a woman between 45 and 60 years old with Graves' hyperthyroidism that later progressed to Graves' ophthalmopathy. Input material: blood. In DNA, the CDR3 is TGTGCCAGCAGCTCACAGGGGTACGCTTTCTTT. Translated, it gives CASSSQGYAFF.